This passage covers 8 T cell receptor beta chains from one sample sequenced in a study of shared T cell receptors in the human thymus. Libraries were prepared by immunoSEQ multiplex PCR; TCRdb keeps only in-frame clonotypes and omits some of them. The sample records 600,000 or so clones, around 87% being singletons. These records were also assigned to another study, of human thymus T cells.

The material sequenced was thymocytes. The receptors come from a boy under three years old with a congenital heart defect.

The V gene is TRBV5-6, the J gene TRBJ1-6, with a tentative D call TRBD1 (6 bases). Germline assignment: CDR1 SGHDT and CDR2 YYEEEE. The V end lost 1 base, the J end lost 5 bases, and 16 bases lay between the germline ends. This CDR3 is 17 amino acids long. The chain's CDR3 is CASSLLPAGANNSPLHF. Here the CDR3 DNA reads TGTGCCAGCAGCTTGTTACCGGCAGGGGCTAATAATTCACCCCTCCACTTT.

The chain has TRBV5-1 and TRBJ1-2, with D possibly TRBD1 on 5 matching bases. This CDR3 contains 15 residues. Germline lookup yields CDR1 SGHRS and CDR2 YFSETQ. Trimming cost V 4 bases and J 4 bases, with 17 bases left between them. CDR3 DNA: TGCGCCAGCAGCACGGACGTGGGGCACCTCTATGGCTACACCTTC. Protein product: CASSTDVGHLYGYTF.

The V and J genes are TRBV6-6 and TRBJ2-1; 9 bases map to TRBD2. There are 16 residues in the CDR3. Germline lookup yields CDR1 MNHNY and CDR2 SVGAGI (reference sequence). J gave up 8 bases and V 3 bases, and 11 bases lay outside the gene matches. In nucleotides, the CDR3 is TGTGCCAGCAGTTATCCAGCGGGGGGCACGAGGGATGAGCAGTTCTTC. It is translated as CASSYPAGGTRDEQFF.

This clone was observed a single time. V is TRBV11-2 and J is TRBJ2-1, with 12 bases identical to TRBD2. The germline V gene has CDR1 SGHAT and CDR2 FQNNGV. V shed 5 bases and J 6 bases; nucleotides not matched to a gene: 8. CDR3 size: 16 residues. The CDR3 DNA follows: TGTGCCAGCAGCCCTCAACTAGCGGGGGGCGGCAATGAGCAGTTCTTC. Translation: CASSPQLAGGGNEQFF.

V and J are TRBV6-6 and TRBJ1-6; D ambiguous. The CDR3 loop spans 16 amino acids. Germline CDR1 reads MNHNY; CDR2 reads SVGAGI (reference sequence). V dropped 7 bases and J dropped 0 bases, with 13 bases sitting between them. The CDR3, as DNA: TGTGCCAGCATCGCCGACGGGAGCTCCTATAATTCACCCCTCCACTTT. This codes for CASIADGSSYNSPLHF.

The chain carries TRBV4-1 and TRBJ1-4; unclear D gene. The germline gives CDR1 MGHRA, CDR2 YSYEKL. V lost 0 bases, J lost 0 bases, and 8 bases lay in between. CDR3 length equals 16 residues. In DNA form, the CDR3 reads TGCGCCAGCAGCCAAGATCGAGTTGCAACTAATGAAAAACTGTTTTTT. Protein sequence: CASSQDRVATNEKLFF.

This chain connects TRBV5-6 to TRBJ1-2, with 8 positions matching TRBD1. The junction had 17 bases not matched to a gene; V was cut back by 1 base and J by 3 bases. The CDR3 contains 19 residues. Germline V gene data show CDR1 as SGHDT and CDR2 as YYEEEE. CDR3 in amino acids: CASSLSPTPRTGNHYGYTF. CDR3 sequence (DNA): TGTGCCAGCAGCTTGAGCCCCACGCCCAGGACAGGGAACCACTATGGCTACACCTTC.

This clone was picked up one time. CDR3 DNA: TGTGCCAGCAGCTTCGCGGGCGAAGGTTTGCAAGAGACCCAGTACTTC. Translated, it gives CASSFAGEGLQETQYF. The V and J genes are TRBV7-2 and TRBJ2-5; a possible D gene is TRBD2 (5 bases). The CDR3 has 16 amino acids. Germline V gene data show CDR1 as SGHTA and CDR2 as FQGNSA. V gave up 3 bases and J gave up 2 bases, with 16 bases separating them.